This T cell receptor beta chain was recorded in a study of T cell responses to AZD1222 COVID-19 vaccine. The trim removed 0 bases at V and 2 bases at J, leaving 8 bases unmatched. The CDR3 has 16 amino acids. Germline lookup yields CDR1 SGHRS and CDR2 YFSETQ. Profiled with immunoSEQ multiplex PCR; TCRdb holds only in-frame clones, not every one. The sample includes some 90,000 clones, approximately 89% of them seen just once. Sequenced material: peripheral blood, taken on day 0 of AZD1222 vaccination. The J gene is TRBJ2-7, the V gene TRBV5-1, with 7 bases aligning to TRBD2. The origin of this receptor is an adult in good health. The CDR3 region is CASSLAGASGAYEQYF. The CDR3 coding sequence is TGCGCCAGCAGCTTGGCCGGTGCTAGCGGAGCCTACGAGCAGTACTTC. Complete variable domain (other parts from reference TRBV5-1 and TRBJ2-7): KAGVTQTPRYLIKTRGQQVTLSCSPISGHRSVSWYQQTPGQGLQFLFEYFSETQRNKGNFPGRFSGRQFSNSRSEMNVSTLELGDSALYLCASSLAGASGAYEQYFGPGTRLTVT.